The 21 T cell receptor beta chains given below trace back to one sample, sequenced in a study of beta chain features in type 1 diabetes. Expressed TCRB transcripts got sequenced, as all isolated RNA was reverse transcribed. Generated by immunoSEQ multiplex PCR, the TCRdb table keeps only in-frame clones and is missing some. The table lists 110,000 or so clones, almost 40% of them singletons. Sequencing was done on a sample of stem cell memory CD4+ T cells from blood. The receptors stem from a woman aged 18-29 years in good health.

This clone was picked up a small number of times. The rearrangement links TRBV11-3 to TRBJ2-1, with D possibly matching TRBD2 (6 bases). The CDR3 extends over 15 amino acids. CDR1 and CDR2 from the germline V gene are SGHNT and YENEEA. V lost 5 bases and J 4 bases, leaving 15 bases between the germline ends. CDR3 nucleotide sequence: TGTGCCAGCAGCCAGGGAGGAAGCACTTACAATGAGCAGTTCTTC. It encodes CASSQGGSTYNEQFF.

The chain links TRBV7-9 to TRBJ1-3; D unclear. The length of the CDR3 is 16 residues. Germline V lookup: CDR1 SEHNR, CDR2 FQNEAQ (reference sequence). Deletions cut 0 bases from V and 3 bases from J, with 12 bases between. The CDR3 nucleotides are TGTGCCAGCAGCTTAGCGCTCTCCGGGGTTGGAAACACCATATATTTT. Translating gives CASSLALSGVGNTIYF.

In this sample, this clone turned up a few times. The chain combines TRBV5-1 with TRBJ2-4; TRBD1 is a possible D gene (5 bases). Trimming left V 4 bases short and J 7 bases short, with 15 bases between. The CDR3 is made up of 14 amino acids. CDR1 is SGHRS, CDR2 YFSETQ, per germline. CDR3 region: CASSPQGTRNIQYF. The CDR3 DNA sequence: TGCGCCAGCAGCCCGCAGGGAACCAGGAACATTCAGTACTTC.

The V gene is TRBV5-6, the J gene TRBJ2-7, with 10 bases lining up with TRBD2. This CDR3 is built from 15 residues. Trimming at V came to 3 bases and at J to 1 base, leaving 4 bases not matched to a gene. Germline-derived CDR1 and CDR2 are SGHDT and YYEEEE. CDR3 loop: CASSSLAGASYEQYF. The CDR3 region has the DNA TGTGCCAGCAGCTCTCTAGCGGGAGCTTCCTACGAGCAGTACTTC. Variable domain in full (rest from reference TRBV5-6 and TRBJ2-7): DAGVTQSPTHLIKTRGQQVTLRCSPKSGHDTVSWYQQALGQGPQFIFQYYEEEERQRGNFPDRFSGHQFPNYSSELNVNALLLGDSALYLCASSSLAGASYEQYFGPGTRLTVT.

This clone has just one count. The chain has TRBV5-1 and TRBJ2-5; possible D gene TRBD2, 6 bases. In germline, CDR1 is SGHRS, CDR2 YFSETQ. V was cut by 1 base and J by 1 base, with 14 bases left in between. This CDR3 comprises 16 residues. The CDR3 loop is CASSLQLLARQETQYF. DNA for the CDR3: TGCGCCAGCAGCTTGCAGCTACTAGCCCGCCAAGAGACCCAGTACTTC.

J is TRBJ1-2 and V is TRBV7-8; D is unresolved. The CDR3 extends over 14 amino acids. Trimming pared 3 bases from V and 2 bases from J, leaving 10 bases between. Germline CDR1 reads SGHVS; CDR2 reads FQNEAQ. This chain's CDR3 is CASSFGLRNYGYTF. DNA for the CDR3: TGTGCCAGCAGCTTCGGACTGAGGAACTATGGCTACACCTTC.

The V and J genes are TRBV5-4 and TRBJ2-5; 7 bases are shared with TRBD2. V lost 1 base to trimming and J lost 7 bases; unmatched junction nucleotides: 7. The CDR3 spans 14 residues. Germline CDR1 SGHNT, CDR2 YYREEE (reference sequence). CDR3 in amino acids: CASSLPGGSGTQYF. Written as DNA, the CDR3 is TGTGCCAGCAGCTTGCCGGGGGGATCGGGGACCCAGTACTTC. Combining the CDR3 with reference TRBV5-4 and TRBJ2-5 gives the whole variable domain ETGVTQSPTHLIKTRGQQVTLRCSSQSGHNTVSWYQQALGQGPQFIFQYYREEENGRGNFPPRFSGLQFPNYSSELNVNALELDDSALYLCASSLPGGSGTQYFGPGTRLLVL.

There are a few counts of this clone. V usage is TRBV5-1 and J usage is TRBJ1-3; D is undetermined. The germline gives CDR1 SGHRS, CDR2 YFSETQ. Trimming removed 2 bases from V and 4 bases from J, with 16 bases in between. The CDR3 contains 16 residues. CDR3 region: CASSFRDTGYGNTIYF. For the CDR3, the DNA is TGCGCCAGCAGCTTTCGAGACACGGGGTACGGAAACACCATATATTTT.

This chain connects TRBV2 to TRBJ1-2; 8 bases match TRBD1. This CDR3 has 14 amino acids. With V trimmed by 5 bases and J by 4 bases, 6 bases remained unmatched. Germline V gene lookup returns CDR1 SNHLY and CDR2 FYNNEI. The CDR3 here is CASSFGQGGYGYTF. In DNA form, the CDR3 reads TGTGCCAGCAGTTTCGGACAGGGTGGCTATGGCTACACCTTC.

V gene TRBV7-2 combines with J gene TRBJ1-3, with 9 bases aligning to TRBD1. V was clipped by 4 bases and J by 10 bases; unmatched bases: 11. Per the germline V gene, CDR1 is SGHTA and CDR2 is FQGNSA. The CDR3 contains 15 residues. The chain's CDR3 is CASSSMGQGAGTIYF. For the CDR3, the DNA is TGTGCCAGCAGCTCAATGGGACAGGGCGCCGGTACCATATATTTT.

The chain has TRBV7-9 and TRBJ2-6; 10 bases map to TRBD1. The CDR3 loop spans 15 amino acids. V lost 5 bases and J lost 2; bases outside the gene matches: 0. Germline CDR1 reads SEHNR; CDR2 reads FQNEAQ (reference sequence). The CDR3 region is CASSGQGAGANVLTF. The CDR3 nucleotides are TGTGCCAGCAGCGGACAGGGGGCTGGGGCCAACGTCCTGACTTTC.

V usage is TRBV2 and J usage is TRBJ2-7; 7 positions match TRBD1. Per the germline V gene, CDR1 is SNHLY and CDR2 is FYNNEI. The CDR3 runs to 13 residues. After removal of 5 bases from V and 2 bases from J, the junction contained 3 bases not matched to a gene. The CDR3 DNA reads as TGTGCCAGCAGTCGGGACAGAGCCTACGAGCAGTACTTC. Translating gives CASSRDRAYEQYF.

In this sample, this clone turned up a few times. The chain has TRBV14 and TRBJ1-3; no firm D call. This CDR3 is built from 15 residues. The ends were cut back, 3 bases at V and 3 bases at J, with 12 bases in the middle. Germline CDR1 and CDR2: SGHDN and FVKESK. The CDR3 DNA sequence: TGTGCCAGCAGCCAGATCAACCCGGGTGGAAACACCATATATTTT. Translation gives CASSQINPGGNTIYF.

This clone has only a few counts. V and J are TRBV14 and TRBJ1-1; D uncertain. This CDR3 region has 13 residues. In germline, CDR1 is SGHDN, CDR2 FVKESK. V lost 4 bases and J lost 1, with 7 bases in between. The CDR3 is CASSLLWNTEAFF. Written as DNA, the CDR3 is TGTGCCAGCAGCCTTTTATGGAACACTGAAGCTTTCTTT. Filled out from reference TRBV14 and TRBJ1-1, the complete variable domain reads EAGVTQFPSHSVIEKGQTVTLRCDPISGHDNLYWYRRVMGKEIKFLLHFVKESKQDESGMPNNRFLAERTGGTYSTLKVQPAELEDSGVYFCASSLLWNTEAFFGQGTRLTVV.

The chain employs TRBV9 and TRBJ2-3; D ambiguous. V was clipped by 4 bases and J by 4 bases, with 7 bases between them. This CDR3 is 12 amino acids long. Germline lookup yields CDR1 SGDLS and CDR2 YYNGEE. The CDR3 sequence: CASSSRADTQYF. For the CDR3, the DNA is TGTGCCAGCAGCTCCCGGGCAGATACGCAGTATTTT.

This chain connects TRBV6-5 to TRBJ2-1, with 8 bases fitting TRBD1. J lost 11 bases, V lost 5 bases, and 11 bases had no gene match. Germline lookup yields CDR1 MNHEY and CDR2 SVGAGI. The CDR3 is 14 residues long. The CDR3 loop reads CASSPSAGGEKQFF. For the CDR3, the DNA is TGTGCCAGCAGTCCGTCCGCAGGGGGCGAAAAGCAGTTCTTC.

In its sample, this clone was seen a few times. The V and J genes are TRBV29-1 and TRBJ1-1, with D perhaps TRBD1 (6 bases). V dropped 6 bases and J dropped 3 bases, with 14 bases sitting between them. This CDR3 has 13 amino acids. CDR1 and CDR2 (germline): SQVTM, ANQGSEA. The chain's CDR3 is CSVRQVPDTEAFF. The CDR3 nucleotides are TGCAGCGTGCGACAGGTCCCGGACACTGAAGCTTTCTTT. The variable domain in full, with the rest retrieved from reference TRBV29-1 and TRBJ1-1, is SAVISQKPSRDICQRGTSLTIQCQVDSQVTMMFWYRQQPGQSLTLIATANQGSEATYESGFVIDKFPISRPNLTFSTLTVSNMSPEDSSIYLCSVRQVPDTEAFFGQGTRLTVV.

This clone was seen a handful of times. The chain uses TRBV28 and TRBJ2-7, with 8 positions matching TRBD1. CDR3 length: 15 amino acids. Trimming removed 5 bases from V and 2 bases from J; junction bases left unmatched: 8. Germline V gene data show CDR1 as MDHEN and CDR2 as SYDVKM. CDR3 residues: CASSVPGQVPYEQYF. CDR3 DNA: TGTGCCAGCAGTGTTCCGGGACAGGTACCCTACGAGCAGTACTTC.

This clone has only a few counts. This chain links TRBV4-1 with TRBJ1-4; 11 bases are shared with TRBD1. The CDR3 is made up of 17 amino acids. V lost 2 bases and J lost 4; bases outside the gene matches: 6. CDR1 MGHRA and CDR2 YSYEKL come from the germline V gene. The CDR3 is CASSQRDRGFLNEKLFF. In nucleotides, the CDR3 is TGCGCCAGCAGCCAAAGGGACAGGGGGTTCCTTAATGAAAAACTGTTTTTT.

With regard to this clone: One end of the junction fails to match germline, which may point to a read error. This chain links TRBV14 with TRBJ2-7, with D perhaps matching TRBD1 (6 bases). The CDR3 consists of 12 residues. Germline V lookup: CDR1 SGHDN, CDR2 FVKESK. The CDR3 loop reads CASSQGGGARRF. The CDR3 coding sequence is TGTGCCAGCAGCCAAGGAGGGGGTGCTCGGCGCTTC.

This clone was counted a few times. The CDR3 nucleotides are TGCGCCAGCAGCTTGAGCTCAGATACGCAGTATTTT. The encoded protein is CASSLSSDTQYF. The V gene is TRBV5-1, the J gene TRBJ2-3; D unresolved. V lost 1 base and J lost 4, with 4 bases in between. This CDR3 is 12 amino acids long. The V gene's germline CDR1 is SGHRS and CDR2 YFSETQ. The full variable domain, in which reference TRBV5-1 and TRBJ2-3 provide the parts outside the CDR3, is KAGVTQTPRYLIKTRGQQVTLSCSPISGHRSVSWYQQTPGQGLQFLFEYFSETQRNKGNFPGRFSGRQFSNSRSEMNVSTLELGDSALYLCASSLSSDTQYFGPGTRLTVL.